The rows below give T cell receptor beta chains drawn from one sample of a study of shared clonotypes between healthy human individuals. Clones were read by immunoSEQ multiplex PCR, and TCRdb kept only the in-frame ones, dropping some. In the table there are approximately 620,000 clones, roughly 97% of which are singletons. What was sequenced was naive CD4+ T cells sorted from blood. Receptor source: a woman under 40 in good health. The CDR3 runs from the conserved cysteine through the conserved F or W. The order of the fields is D gene, clone size, J gene, V gene, CDR3 DNA, CDR3 protein. A D gene is named only where the DNA matches it firmly. Clone size is shown for a subset of rows, as once, few, many or a class of expanded clone.

d_call: TRBD2
clone_size: NA
j_call: TRBJ2-5
v_call: TRBV7-8
cdr3_nt: TGTGCCAGCAGCTCGAGCGGGGGGGCGGGAGAGACCCAGTACTTC
cdr3_aa: CASSSSGGAGETQYF

d_call: NA
clone_size: NA
j_call: TRBJ2-3
v_call: TRBV27
cdr3_nt: TGTGCCAGCAGTTTAAAGAGACTGACCACCGGCACAGATACGCAGTATTTT
cdr3_aa: CASSLKRLTTGTDTQYF

d_call: NA
clone_size: NA
j_call: TRBJ1-4
v_call: TRBV6-1
cdr3_nt: TGTGCCAGCAGCCCTGCTCCAACTAATGAAAAACTGTTTTTT
cdr3_aa: CASSPAPTNEKLFF

d_call: TRBD1
clone_size: NA
j_call: TRBJ1-1
v_call: TRBV27
cdr3_nt: TGTGCCAGCAGTTTGAGGGGACAGCTGAACACTGAAGCTTTCTTT
cdr3_aa: CASSLRGQLNTEAFF

d_call: NA
clone_size: once
j_call: TRBJ1-3
v_call: TRBV27
cdr3_nt: TGTGCCAGCAGTTTAGCTGGCTCTGGAAACACCATATATTTT
cdr3_aa: CASSLAGSGNTIYF

d_call: NA
clone_size: NA
j_call: TRBJ2-7
v_call: TRBV7-9
cdr3_nt: TGTGCCAGCAGCCATTACTCCCGGGGGCTTCAAAATAGCTCCTACGAGCAGTACTTC
cdr3_aa: CASSHYSRGLQNSSYEQYF

d_call: NA
clone_size: once
j_call: TRBJ1-5
v_call: TRBV28
cdr3_nt: TGTGCCAGCAGTCAAATGACTAGGGGCCATCAGCCCCAGCATTTT
cdr3_aa: CASSQMTRGHQPQHF

d_call: NA
clone_size: once
j_call: TRBJ2-5
v_call: TRBV6-5
cdr3_nt: TGTGCCAGCAGACTTTCTCCGGGAGCCAGGGAGACCCAGTACTTC
cdr3_aa: CASRLSPGARETQYF

d_call: NA
clone_size: NA
j_call: TRBJ2-2
v_call: TRBV7-2
cdr3_nt: TGTGCCAGCAGTTACATTGGCGGGTCCGGGGAGCTGTTTTTT
cdr3_aa: CASSYIGGSGELFF

d_call: NA
clone_size: NA
j_call: TRBJ1-5
v_call: TRBV2
cdr3_nt: TGTGCCAGCAGTGAGGTCCAGGGATTCAATCAGCCCCAGCATTTT
cdr3_aa: CASSEVQGFNQPQHF

d_call: NA
clone_size: NA
j_call: TRBJ1-1
v_call: TRBV5-4
cdr3_nt: TGTGCCAGCAGCTTAGGGCTTAGGGGTGAAGCTTTCTTT
cdr3_aa: CASSLGLRGEAFF

d_call: NA
clone_size: NA
j_call: TRBJ1-1
v_call: TRBV4-2
cdr3_nt: TGTGCCAGCAGCCCTTCAGAGGAGTCCCCCAACTTAAGGGGCGAAGCTTTCTTT
cdr3_aa: CASSPSEESPNLRGEAFF

d_call: NA
clone_size: NA
j_call: TRBJ2-5
v_call: TRBV12-5
cdr3_nt: TGTGCTAGTGGCGAGAGTTTCAATGAGACCCAGTACTTC
cdr3_aa: CASGESFNETQYF

d_call: TRBD2
clone_size: NA
j_call: TRBJ2-2
v_call: TRBV28
cdr3_nt: TGTGCCAGCAGGTCTCCCGGGACTAGTAATGGCGGGGAGCTGTTTTTT
cdr3_aa: CASRSPGTSNGGELFF

d_call: NA
clone_size: NA
j_call: TRBJ2-7
v_call: TRBV9
cdr3_nt: TGTGCCAGTCAGGGGTCTACCTACGAGCAGTACTTC
cdr3_aa: CASQGSTYEQYF

d_call: NA
clone_size: once
j_call: TRBJ1-4
v_call: TRBV11-2
cdr3_nt: TGTGCCAGCAGCTTAGATAAGGGTAGGGGTGAAAAACTGTTTTTT
cdr3_aa: CASSLDKGRGEKLFF

d_call: NA
clone_size: once
j_call: TRBJ2-3
v_call: TRBV7-3
cdr3_nt: TGTGCCAGCAGCCCCCTTACTGGCACAGATACGCAGTATTTT
cdr3_aa: CASSPLTGTDTQYF

d_call: NA
clone_size: NA
j_call: TRBJ2-5
v_call: TRBV2
cdr3_nt: TGTGCCAGCAGTGGAGGCGGGGAGACGACCCAGTACTTC
cdr3_aa: CASSGGGETTQYF

d_call: TRBD2
clone_size: NA
j_call: TRBJ2-1
v_call: TRBV2
cdr3_nt: TGTGCCAGCAGTAGCGGGAGTCCAGGGGATGAGCAGTTCTTC
cdr3_aa: CASSSGSPGDEQFF

d_call: TRBD1
clone_size: NA
j_call: TRBJ1-2
v_call: TRBV6-5
cdr3_nt: TGTGCCAGCAGTTACGACAGGGAAGGTTGGGGCTACACCTTC
cdr3_aa: CASSYDREGWGYTF

d_call: NA
clone_size: NA
j_call: TRBJ2-1
v_call: TRBV28
cdr3_nt: TGTGCCAGCAGTTTATCTGGAGGGAGAGCCGCCCGCAATGAGCAGTTCTTC
cdr3_aa: CASSLSGGRAARNEQFF

d_call: NA
clone_size: NA
j_call: TRBJ1-5
v_call: TRBV28
cdr3_nt: TGTGCCAGCAGCCCCAGCGGGGTCCACAATCAGCCCCAGCATTTT
cdr3_aa: CASSPSGVHNQPQHF

d_call: TRBD2
clone_size: NA
j_call: TRBJ2-3
v_call: TRBV5-4
cdr3_nt: TGTGCCAGCAGCTTGTCCAAGCGGGAGGGCACAGATACGCAGTATTTT
cdr3_aa: CASSLSKREGTDTQYF

d_call: NA
clone_size: once
j_call: TRBJ2-5
v_call: TRBV7-2
cdr3_nt: TGTGCCAGCAGCTTAGCGCTAGTTGGGGAGACCCAGTACTTC
cdr3_aa: CASSLALVGETQYF

d_call: NA
clone_size: NA
j_call: TRBJ1-2
v_call: TRBV27
cdr3_nt: TGTGCCAGCAGTTTATCACCCGGCAGTACCTATGGCTACACCTTC
cdr3_aa: CASSLSPGSTYGYTF

d_call: NA
clone_size: NA
j_call: TRBJ2-3
v_call: TRBV6-5
cdr3_nt: TGTGCCAGCAGTCCTCAGGGCCTGACGGGGGATACGCAGTATTTT
cdr3_aa: CASSPQGLTGDTQYF

d_call: NA
clone_size: NA
j_call: TRBJ2-5
v_call: TRBV29-1
cdr3_nt: TGCAGCGTTGGCCCCGCACCTGCTAGAAACCAAGAGACCCAGTACTTC
cdr3_aa: CSVGPAPARNQETQYF

d_call: NA
clone_size: NA
j_call: TRBJ1-4
v_call: TRBV7-8
cdr3_nt: TGTGCCAGCAGCTCCTCCAGATCTAATGAAAAACTGTTTTTT
cdr3_aa: CASSSSRSNEKLFF

d_call: TRBD1
clone_size: NA
j_call: TRBJ2-6
v_call: TRBV2
cdr3_nt: TGTGCCAGCAGTCACATCCCCTTGGGACAGGGGTTTGGCTCTGGGGCCAACGTCCTGACTTTC
cdr3_aa: CASSHIPLGQGFGSGANVLTF

d_call: NA
clone_size: NA
j_call: TRBJ1-4
v_call: TRBV5-1
cdr3_nt: TGCGCCAGCAGCCGGTACGCAACTAATGAAAAACTGTTTTTT
cdr3_aa: CASSRYATNEKLFF

d_call: TRBD2
clone_size: NA
j_call: TRBJ2-1
v_call: TRBV9
cdr3_nt: TGTGCCAGCAGCTCAGGACTAGCGGTCTACAATGAGCAGTTCTTC
cdr3_aa: CASSSGLAVYNEQFF

d_call: NA
clone_size: NA
j_call: TRBJ2-2
v_call: TRBV7-9
cdr3_nt: TGTGCCCGAAAGACCGATGGGGAGCTGTTTTTT
cdr3_aa: CARKTDGELFF

d_call: TRBD2
clone_size: NA
j_call: TRBJ2-1
v_call: TRBV7-9
cdr3_nt: TGTGCCAGCAGCTCACAGCTCGGGACTAGCGGGAGCCATGAGCAGTTCTTC
cdr3_aa: CASSSQLGTSGSHEQFF

d_call: TRBD2
clone_size: NA
j_call: TRBJ2-2
v_call: TRBV11-2
cdr3_nt: TGTGCCAGCAGCCGGACTAGCGGGAGGAACACCGGGGAGCTGTTTTTT
cdr3_aa: CASSRTSGRNTGELFF

d_call: NA
clone_size: few
j_call: TRBJ1-5
v_call: TRBV10-3
cdr3_nt: TGTGCCATCAGTGGGGAGGATCAGCCCCAGCATTTT
cdr3_aa: CAISGEDQPQHF

d_call: TRBD1
clone_size: NA
j_call: TRBJ2-7
v_call: TRBV18
cdr3_nt: TGTGCCAGCTCACCACTCTCCGGGACAGTCTCCTACGAGCAGTACTTC
cdr3_aa: CASSPLSGTVSYEQYF

d_call: NA
clone_size: few
j_call: TRBJ1-5
v_call: TRBV15
cdr3_nt: TGTGCCACCAGCAGAGATCCCGACAGGCCCCAGCATTTT
cdr3_aa: CATSRDPDRPQHF

d_call: NA
clone_size: NA
j_call: TRBJ1-6
v_call: TRBV6-5
cdr3_nt: TGTGCCAGCAGTTACGACACAAACCGTCCCCTCCACTTT
cdr3_aa: CASSYDTNRPLHF

d_call: NA
clone_size: NA
j_call: TRBJ2-2
v_call: TRBV7-9
cdr3_nt: TGTGCCAGCAGCAGAGACGCCCCCGGGGAGCTGTTTTTT
cdr3_aa: CASSRDAPGELFF

d_call: TRBD1
clone_size: NA
j_call: TRBJ2-6
v_call: TRBV6-1
cdr3_nt: TGTGCCAGCAGTGTCCGACAGGGTTTCTTTTCGGGAGGGGCCAACGTCCTGACTTTC
cdr3_aa: CASSVRQGFFSGGANVLTF